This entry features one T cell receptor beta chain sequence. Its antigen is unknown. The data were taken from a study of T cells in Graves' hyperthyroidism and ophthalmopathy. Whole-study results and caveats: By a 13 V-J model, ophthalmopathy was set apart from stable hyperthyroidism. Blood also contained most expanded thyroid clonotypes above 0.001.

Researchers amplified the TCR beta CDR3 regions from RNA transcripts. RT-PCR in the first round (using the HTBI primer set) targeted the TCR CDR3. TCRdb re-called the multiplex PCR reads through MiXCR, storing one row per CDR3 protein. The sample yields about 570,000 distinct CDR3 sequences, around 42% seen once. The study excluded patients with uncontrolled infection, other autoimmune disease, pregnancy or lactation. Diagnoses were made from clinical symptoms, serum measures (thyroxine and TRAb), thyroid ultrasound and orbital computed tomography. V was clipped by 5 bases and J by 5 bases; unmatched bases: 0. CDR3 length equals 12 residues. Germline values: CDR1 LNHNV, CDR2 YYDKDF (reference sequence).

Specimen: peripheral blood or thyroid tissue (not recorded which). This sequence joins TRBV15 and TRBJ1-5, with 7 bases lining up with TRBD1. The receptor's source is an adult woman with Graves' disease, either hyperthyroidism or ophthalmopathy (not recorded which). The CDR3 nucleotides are TGTGCCACCAGCGGACAGGATCAGCCCCAGCATTTT. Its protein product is CATSGQDQPQHF.